This T cell receptor beta chain is from a study of blood T cell repertoires in COVID-19. Study-level background: Specimens from acute and convalescent COVID-19 originated in the United States, Italy and Spain. In each case, the material was cDNA or gDNA derived from T cells, B-cell-depleted T cells, or PBMCs.

J lost 8 bases, V lost 10 bases, and 15 bases had no gene match. The CDR3 has 15 amino acids. Germline V gene lookup returns CDR1 LNHDA and CDR2 SQIVND (reference sequence). Source study methods: For nucleated cells, counts were estimated from reference gene primer amplification. Sequencing was performed with immunoSEQ multiplex PCR; in TCRdb, only in-frame clones are kept and a portion is missing. D and trimming were read from the DNA, whereas the V and J calls and clone size are those reported in that table. The sample has 250,000 to 300,000 clones, 60% to 75% seen once. V and J are TRBV19 and TRBJ1-4; 8 nucleotides match TRBD1. The sequenced material came from peripheral blood. The sequence was collected from a woman over 75 with acute or convalescent COVID-19. The CDR3 DNA reads TGTGCCACCTCTTCTCGACAGGGGCGTCGAGAAAAACTGTTTTTT. Translating gives CATSSRQGRREKLFF.